This entry features one TCR beta chain sequence. Trimming pared 5 bases from V and 4 bases from J, leaving 15 bases between. This CDR3 is 13 amino acids long. Germline CDR1 reads SQVTM; CDR2 reads ANQGSEA. These data originate in a study of CD8 T cells in Susac syndrome. The authors reverse transcribed roughly 0.5 to 1 ug RNA with random hexamers. A multiplex approach, immunoSEQ multiplex PCR, amplified TCR beta CDR3 across 54 Vbeta and 13 Jbeta. TCRdb re-called the immunoSEQ multiplex PCR reads through MiXCR, storing one row per CDR3 protein. The sample includes approximately 190,000 distinct CDR3 sequences, 90% to 97% of them seen just once. TCR beta from blood CD8+ and CD4+ T cells was sequenced.

The specimen was CD4+ T cells from PBMCs. The clonotype comes from a human donor with Susac syndrome. The gene calls are TRBV29-1 and TRBJ2-7, with a possible D match to TRBD2 (5 bases). CDR3 DNA sequence: TGCAGCGTTCTTGAGGGTCTGAGTTACGAGCAGTACTTC. Protein product: CSVLEGLSYEQYF.